These 5 T cell receptor beta chains originate from one sample sequenced in a study of cytomegalovirus exposure and HLA in healthy donors. PCR used 60 Vbeta primers and 13 Jbeta primers. Clones were read by immunoSEQ multiplex PCR, and TCRdb kept only the in-frame ones, dropping some. The sample consists of roughly 140,000 clones, over 65% of them appearing once. The sample comprised PBMCs. Source of these receptors: a male donor in good health and CMV-seronegative.

The chain links TRBV5-8 to TRBJ2-5; TRBD1 agrees at 10 bases. CDR1 is SGHTS and CDR2 is YDEGEE in the germline V gene. With V trimmed by 6 bases and J by 5 bases, 7 bases remained unmatched. CDR3 length: 14 residues. The CDR3 coding sequence is TGTGCCAGCACCCCGGGACAGGGGACGGAGACCCAGTACTTC. It encodes CASTPGQGTETQYF.

The chain uses TRBV5-6 and TRBJ1-2, with 7 bases matching TRBD1. From germline, CDR1 is SGHDT and CDR2 YYEEEE. J lost 11 bases, V lost 4 bases, and 8 bases had no gene match. This CDR3 is built from 12 residues. The CDR3 here is CASSGQDLGYTF. The CDR3 DNA sequence: TGTGCCAGCAGCGGACAGGACTTGGGGTACACCTTC.

The chain is built from TRBV19 and TRBJ2-3; 8 bases fit TRBD2. The CDR3 is 14 residues long. Per the germline V gene, CDR1 is LNHDA and CDR2 is SQIVND (reference sequence). Trimming took 5 bases from V and 3 from J; bases not matched to a gene: 4. In DNA form, the CDR3 reads TGTGCCAGTAGTTTCGGGGGGGGAACAGATACGCAGTATTTT. This codes for CASSFGGGTDTQYF. Supplemented by reference TRBV19 and TRBJ2-3, the full variable domain reads DGGITQSPKYLFRKEGQNVTLSCEQNLNHDAMYWYRQDPGQGLRLIYYSQIVNDFQKGDIAEGYSVSREKKESFPLTVTSAQKNPTAFYLCASSFGGGTDTQYFGPGTRLTVL.

A few counts support this clone. The chain is built from TRBV13 and TRBJ1-3; D perhaps matches TRBD1 (5 bases). The V end was cut by 1 base, the J end by 0 bases, with 13 bases between. Germline-derived CDR1 and CDR2 are PRHDT and FYEKMQ (reference sequence). This CDR3 region has 17 residues. The CDR3, as DNA: TGTGCCAGCAGCTTAGTTGCAGGGCCAAGCTCTGGAAACACCATATATTTT. Its protein product is CASSLVAGPSSGNTIYF.

V gene TRBV18 combines with J gene TRBJ2-1; 8 nucleotides match TRBD2. This CDR3 is 17 amino acids long. Germline V gene lookup returns CDR1 KGHSH and CDR2 LQKENI. Germline trimming cut 2 bases from V and 0 bases from J; bases unmatched to any gene: 6. CDR3 sequence: CASSPMGGRSSYNEQFF. CDR3 DNA sequence: TGTGCCAGCTCACCAATGGGCGGGAGGAGCTCCTACAATGAGCAGTTCTTC.